This paragraph reports one TCR beta chain. Its antigen is currently unknown. The assay was immunoSEQ multiplex PCR, and TCRdb's table has in-frame clones only and misses some. In the table there are roughly 53,000 clones, about 90% of which are singletons. The data were obtained in a study of graft-versus-host responses after intestinal transplantation. Background on the study: As for transplant type, recipients had multivisceral, liver-intestinal, or isolated intestinal grafts. Every transplant recipient was induced with anti-thymocyte globulin, then maintained on tacrolimus and steroids for roughly 3 years. General study points: Declining HvG levels early post-transplant were linked to peak circulating GvH clone levels.

CDR1 is SGHRS and CDR2 is YFSETQ in the germline V gene. V lost 1 base to trimming and J lost 0 bases, with 7 bases between them. This CDR3 has 14 residues. This chain joins TRBV5-1 and TRBJ1-1; D call uncertain. The sequence came from a human patient who received an intestinal transplant, so some T cells may come from the graft donor. The sequenced sample was PBMCs, obtained roughly 680 days after intestinal transplant. The CDR3 loop reads CASSLIDMNTEAFF. CDR3 in DNA: TGCGCCAGCAGCTTGATCGACATGAACACTGAAGCTTTCTTT.